The 20 T cell receptor beta chains below come from one sample, sequenced in a study of blood T cell repertoires in COVID-19. Measured with immunoSEQ multiplex PCR; TCRdb has only the in-frame clones, and not every one. The sample gives fewer than 450,000 clones, roughly 88% of which show up once; 2% to 2.5% is in the top ten. Sequencing was performed on PBMCs or T cells enriched from blood (not recorded which). These receptors were obtained from a woman aged 40 to 50 with acute COVID-19.

V is TRBV5-6 and J is TRBJ1-3; D not resolved. V lost 0 bases and J 7 bases, leaving 17 bases between the germline ends. CDR3 length: 16 residues. Per germline, CDR1 SGHDT and CDR2 YYEEEE. The CDR3 nucleotides read TGTGCCAGCAGCTTGGCTTCGACTTTAGGTGAGAACACCATATATTTT. It encodes CASSLASTLGENTIYF.

The chain links TRBV19 to TRBJ1-2; 7 nucleotides align to TRBD1. The CDR3 consists of 15 residues. V lost 9 bases and J lost 2; bases outside the gene matches: 12. Per the germline V gene, CDR1 is LNHDA and CDR2 is SQIVND (reference sequence). CDR3 nucleotide sequence: TGTGCCAGCTCGACAACAGGGGACCTAAACTATGGCTACACCTTC. Amino acid sequence: CASSTTGDLNYGYTF.

The chain employs TRBV6-5 and TRBJ2-5; 9 nucleotides line up with TRBD2. The CDR3 consists of 15 residues. CDR1 is MNHEY, CDR2 SVGAGI, per germline. V lost 0 bases to trimming and J lost 4 bases; unmatched junction nucleotides: 3. The CDR3 sequence is CASSYSGGLAETQYF. The CDR3 DNA reads as TGTGCCAGCAGTTACTCTGGGGGACTAGCAGAGACCCAGTACTTC.

The chain employs TRBV18 and TRBJ1-1; a weak D match, TRBD1 (6 bases). The V and J ends lost 5 bases and 11 bases respectively, with 15 bases between them. Germline assignment: CDR1 KGHSH and CDR2 LQKENI. CDR3 length: 12 residues. This CDR3 is CASSRGGDVAFF. The CDR3 nucleotides read TGTGCCAGCTCAAGAGGGGGAGATGTGGCTTTCTTT. The whole variable domain, filled in from reference TRBV18 and TRBJ1-1, reads NAGVMQNPRHLVRRRGQEARLRCSPMKGHSHVYWYRQLPEEGLKFMVYLQKENIIDESGMPKERFSAEFPKEGPSILRIQQVVRGDSAAYFCASSRGGDVAFFGQGTRLTVV.

The chain is built from TRBV5-6 and TRBJ1-1, with D perhaps matching TRBD1 (6 bases). CDR1 and CDR2 from the germline V gene are SGHDT and YYEEEE. The CDR3 runs 14 residues. The V end lost 2 bases, the J end lost 4 bases, and 12 bases lay between the germline ends. The CDR3 DNA sequence: TGTGCCAGCAGCTTATCCGCAGGGGTCACTGAAGCTTTCTTT. Translated, it gives CASSLSAGVTEAFF.

This chain joins TRBV6-1 and TRBJ2-2; TRBD2 matches 9 bases. The CDR3 covers 20 residues. CDR1 MNHNS and CDR2 SASEGT come from the germline V gene. With 3 bases clipped from V and 5 bases from J, the junction kept 19 bases outside the gene matches. DNA for the CDR3: TGTGCCAGCAGTGATCCTATAGCGGGGGCAAACCCCGGTGGAACCGGGGAGCTGTTTTTT. Its translation: CASSDPIAGANPGGTGELFF.

DNA for the CDR3: TGCGCCAGCAGCCAAGTTAATACAGGGGGCTACCAAGAGACCCAGTACTTC. This codes for CASSQVNTGGYQETQYF. This chain uses TRBV4-1 with TRBJ2-5; 9 nucleotides line up with TRBD1. The CDR3 loop spans 17 amino acids. Germline assignment: CDR1 MGHRA and CDR2 YSYEKL. The ends lost 1 base at V and 0 bases at J; junction bases unmatched: 6.

This chain links TRBV2 with TRBJ1-1; D possibly corresponds to TRBD1 (6 bases). Germline CDR1 and CDR2: SNHLY and FYNNEI. This CDR3 has 14 residues. Trimming stripped 7 bases from V and 0 bases from J, with 12 bases between. DNA for the CDR3: TGTGCCAGCACCTCCACAGGGCTGAACACTGAAGCTTTCTTT. Encoded protein: CASTSTGLNTEAFF.

Here the CDR3 DNA reads TGTGCCAGTAGGGAGGGGCCGGGCAATCAGCCCCAGCATTTT. It translates to CASREGPGNQPQHF. The chain links TRBV19 to TRBJ1-5, with a possible D match to TRBD1 (5 bases). V was clipped by 6 bases and J by 2 bases, with 11 bases between them. Germline V gene sequence: CDR1 LNHDA, CDR2 SQIVND (reference sequence). The CDR3 contains 14 residues.

V usage is TRBV19 and J usage is TRBJ1-1; D gene unclear. Germline loops: CDR1 LNHDA, CDR2 SQIVND (reference sequence). CDR3 length: 13 amino acids. V lost 7 bases, J lost 8 bases, and 17 bases lay in between. CDR3 in DNA: TGTGCCAGTATTCCACCCGGGGTTGCCGAAGCTTTCTTT. This sequence encodes CASIPPGVAEAFF.

The chain recombines TRBV5-1 with TRBJ1-1, with D possibly matching TRBD1 (6 bases). Germline CDR1 is SGHRS and CDR2 is YFSETQ. The CDR3 has 15 amino acids. Deletions cut 0 bases from V and 7 bases from J, with 16 bases between. For the CDR3, the DNA is TGCGCCAGCAGCTTGGAGGTCTCGGGGGGCAGTGAAGCTTTCTTT. Its protein is CASSLEVSGGSEAFF.

This sequence joins TRBV19 and TRBJ1-5, with 8 positions matching TRBD1. From germline, CDR1 is LNHDA and CDR2 SQIVND (reference sequence). J lost 11 bases, V lost 3 bases, and 9 bases had no gene match. The CDR3 runs 14 residues. In nucleotides, the CDR3 is TGTGCCAGTAGTATTGGACAGGGACCTGCCTCCCAGCATTTT. This encodes CASSIGQGPASQHF.

The chain combines TRBV4-2 with TRBJ1-4; the D is unclear. The CDR3 runs 18 residues. Trimming removed 0 bases at V and 0 bases at J, with 14 bases between. Germline CDR1 reads LGHNA; CDR2 reads YNFKEQ. The CDR3 DNA is TGTGCCAGCAGCCAAGATCTACCTGCCGCTCCAACTAATGAAAAACTGTTTTTT. It translates to CASSQDLPAAPTNEKLFF.

The chain combines TRBV30 with TRBJ1-6; D unresolved. The V end was cut by 3 bases, the J end by 6 bases, with 12 bases between. The CDR3 is made up of 14 amino acids. Per the germline V gene, CDR1 is GTSNPN and CDR2 is SVGIG (reference sequence). CDR3 DNA sequence: TGTGCCTGGAGCCGTCTATCCCGTAATTCACCCCTCCACTTT. Its translation: CAWSRLSRNSPLHF.

This rearrangement joins TRBV4-2 to TRBJ2-7, with TRBD2 identical over 13 bases. The CDR3 runs 15 residues. J gave up 6 bases and V 0 bases, and 2 bases lay outside the gene matches. Germline CDR1 LGHNA, CDR2 YNFKEQ. The CDR3 nucleotides are TGTGCCAGCAGCCAAGAACTAGCGGGGGGGCTCGAGCAGTACTTC. It translates to CASSQELAGGLEQYF.

The chain recombines TRBV6-1 with TRBJ1-1; D unresolved. V lost 2 bases to trimming and J lost 0 bases, with 13 bases between them. Germline CDR1 is MNHNS and CDR2 is SASEGT. The CDR3 is 16 residues long. DNA for the CDR3: TGTGCCAGCAGTGAACTGGCACAACAACTGAACACTGAAGCTTTCTTT. Translated, it gives CASSELAQQLNTEAFF.

This rearrangement joins TRBV27 to TRBJ2-2, with D possibly TRBD2 on 6 matching bases. The V end lost 1 base, the J end lost 6 bases, and 12 bases lay between the germline ends. CDR1 is MNHEY and CDR2 is SMNVEV in the germline V gene (reference sequence). The CDR3 loop spans 15 amino acids. Here the CDR3 reads CASSLLGGPSGELFF. The CDR3 nucleotides are TGTGCCAGCAGTTTATTGGGGGGTCCGTCCGGGGAGCTGTTTTTT.

V is TRBV10-3 and J is TRBJ1-3; 10 nucleotides line up with TRBD1. The CDR3 has 13 amino acids. Trimming took 0 bases from V and 16 from J; bases not matched to a gene: 6. Per germline, CDR1 ENHRY and CDR2 SYGVKD. In DNA form, the CDR3 reads TGTGCCATCAGTGAGTCGGGACAGGGGACTGTTTATTTT. The encoded protein is CAISESGQGTVYF.

The genes are TRBV24-1 and TRBJ2-1; TRBD1 agrees at 9 bases. The CDR3 runs 16 residues. The J segment lost 5 bases and the V segment lost 5 bases, leaving 9 bases of the junction unmatched. The V gene's germline CDR1 is KGHDR and CDR2 SFDVKD. This CDR3 is CATSATPGQGNNEQFF. CDR3 coding DNA: TGTGCCACCAGTGCCACACCGGGACAGGGTAACAATGAGCAGTTCTTC.

This chain uses TRBV4-1 with TRBJ2-1; TRBD2 aligns across 7 bases. CDR3 size: 16 residues. The germline gives CDR1 MGHRA, CDR2 YSYEKL. With 4 bases clipped from V and 7 bases from J, the junction kept 13 bases outside the gene matches. The CDR3 region has the DNA TGCGCCAGCAGCCCGTTTATGGGCGGGGAGGGGAATGAGCAGTTCTTC. Protein sequence: CASSPFMGGEGNEQFF.